One sample yielded the 6 T cell receptor beta chains listed below, sequenced in a study of shared clonotypes between healthy human individuals (dated by TCRdb to 2018 to 2020). The library was prepared using the immunoSEQ multiplex PCR assay. TCRdb limited this immuneACCESS table to in-frame rearrangements with V and J called. A share of clones is missing; checked studies link under half to unresolved V genes, and the rest is unexplained. The sample table lists roughly 2.4 million clones, under 97% of them with a count of one. 0.1% to 0.15% of the sample is held by the ten biggest clonotypes. Specimen: naive CD4+ T cells sorted from blood. The intended sense of this specimen's cell subset or site label: CD45RA+ positively selected. These TCRs come from a man younger than 30 in good health.

The genes are TRBV5-4 and TRBJ2-2; perhaps TRBD2 as D (5 bases). Germline lookup yields CDR1 SGHNT and CDR2 YYREEE (reference sequence). The V gene lost 0 bases and the J gene lost 4 bases, with 13 bases spanning the gap. This CDR3 comprises 16 residues. CDR3 bases: TGTGCCAGCAGCTTGGACGTTAGCGTGGTCACCGGGGAGCTGTTTTTT. It yields the protein CASSLDVSVVTGELFF.

The J gene is TRBJ2-5, the V gene TRBV9; 10 bases agree with TRBD2. V lost 0 bases, J lost 5 bases, and 13 bases stayed unmatched. CDR1 SGDLS and CDR2 YYNGEE come from the germline V gene. The length of the CDR3 is 18 residues. CDR3 amino acids: CASSVVPASGGHEETQYF. DNA for the CDR3: TGTGCCAGCAGCGTAGTCCCCGCTAGCGGGGGACATGAGGAGACCCAGTACTTC.

The rearrangement links TRBV5-5 to TRBJ2-7; D not certain. The ends were cut back, 4 bases at V and 0 bases at J, with 23 bases in the middle. Per the germline V gene, CDR1 is SGHKS and CDR2 is YYEKEE (reference sequence). This CDR3 comprises 18 residues. The CDR3 protein is CASSLHDNRALGSYEQYF. The CDR3 region has the DNA TGTGCCAGCAGCCTCCATGATAACCGGGCCTTAGGCTCCTACGAGCAGTACTTC.

The rearrangement joins TRBV7-8 to TRBJ1-1; 7 positions match TRBD1. Germline V gene sequence: CDR1 SGHVS, CDR2 FQNEAQ. The V segment lost 5 bases and the J segment 4 bases; nucleotides outside the gene matches: 4. The CDR3 is made up of 13 amino acids. The CDR3 here is CASSQGESTEAFF. The CDR3 coding sequence is TGTGCCAGCAGCCAGGGGGAGAGCACTGAAGCTTTCTTT.

The rearrangement joins TRBV27 to TRBJ1-6; D not resolved. The CDR3 has 13 residues. Germline lookup yields CDR1 MNHEY and CDR2 SMNVEV (reference sequence). Trimming removed 3 bases at V and 12 bases at J, with 12 bases between. The CDR3 region has the DNA TGTGCCAGCAGTTTGGGCCAGCCACTACCCCTCCACTTT. It encodes CASSLGQPLPLHF.

CDR3 in amino acids: CASSMSGREGETQYF. The DNA for the CDR3 is TGTGCCAGTAGTATGAGTGGGAGGGAGGGCGAGACCCAGTACTTC. This chain links TRBV19 with TRBJ2-5, with 7 bases lining up with TRBD2. In germline, CDR1 is LNHDA, CDR2 SQIVND (reference sequence). The CDR3 totals 15 residues. J gave up 5 bases and V 3 bases, and 9 bases lay outside the gene matches.